This TCR beta chain comes out of a study of shared clonotypes between healthy human individuals (dated by TCRdb to the early 2020s). The study in broad terms: Two women and a few men aged 18 to 49 years were included in the cohort. For each donor, CD4 naive and CD4 memory were each given three plates, CD8 naive was given two plates, and CD8 memory was given one plate. Blood TCR repertoires of five healthy adults were deeply sequenced to estimate repertoire size and the extent of clonotype sharing between individuals. Different laboratories and diverse techniques were used to prepare libraries and sequence TCR repertoires, to increase sequencing depth and limit assay-specific biases. Between about 0.94 and 8.9 billion PBMCs per donor were obtained by leukapheresis.

TCR CDR3 regions were amplified from genomic DNA by multiplex PCR using the deep immunoSEQ assay. For each cell subset, the extracted genomic DNA was distributed evenly across all wells of several immunoSEQ 96-well plates, and each plate served as one replicate. For sorted subsets, 200 to 250 ng of genomic DNA, equivalent to about 30,000 T cell genomes, went into each replicate PCR. Purified libraries were measured with a Qubit 3.0 fluorometer, size-checked on a Bioanalyzer 2100, and measured again with the KAPA Library Quantification kit. Every immunoSEQ 96-well plate was sequenced on a separate single-read 150-cycle Illumina NextSeq 550 flow cell. The authors' pipeline ran thus. The immunoSEQ output contained only junctional sequences without quality scores, so filtering could not match that applied to full-length reads. To assign V/J genes and CDR3, sequences were annotated using PyIR, a Python wrapper for IgBLAST v1.9, with IMGT germline references. Any read was removed if the V/J assignment was weak (E-value above 1e-6), the CDR3 was missing, or the read contained stop codons, out-of-frame junctions, or ambiguous translated residues. V3J clonotypes were defined as sequences sharing the same inferred V gene, J gene, and CDR3 amino acid sequence. The percentage overlap between two repertoires was calculated by dividing the number of shared unique clonotypes by the size of the smaller repertoire. Richness of each repertoire was evaluated using RTK rarefaction, the Chao1 estimator, and Recon v2.1 estimates of unobserved clonotypes. For all TCRbeta clonotypes obtained by the gDNA method from four donors, generation probabilities were computed with OLGA. TCRdb carries this immuneACCESS record with in-frame sequences only. Its versions omit some clonotypes, under half of them owing to an unresolved V gene in the studies checked, with the rest unexplained. V, J and clone size reflect that table, while D and trimming were determined from the DNA. Across this sample there are some 2.1 million clones, with 85% to 95% seen only once. The ten largest clones take up 0.13% of the sample.

About this clone itself: No antigen is known for it. Base quality data are lacking; no much larger clone is found one base away.

Summary of the overall study and its limitations: Clonotypes shared by all four sorted-subset donors showed higher generation probabilities than non-shared clonotypes. The genetic and exposure-history diversity represented was limited by the small number of donors. Approximately 5% of naive CD4, 3.5% of naive CD8, 2.3% of memory CD4, and over 0.35% of memory CD8 clonotypes were shared across a few donors. Naive subsets generally had larger estimated clonotype richness than memory subsets. Rarefaction of sorted-subset datasets indicated incomplete sequencing despite the large sequencing depth. Sampling was limited to blood, and TCR repertoires in tissue likely differ from TCR repertoires in blood. Pairwise subsampling indicated that sequencing depth was expected to affect the degree of clonotype sharing among donors.

Taken from the germline V gene (reference sequence), the CDR1 and CDR2 loops are GTSNPN and SVGIG. The germline V end is reduced by 3 bases and the J end by 8 bases; junction bases left unmatched: 7. The CDR3 has 15 amino acids, counting the end cysteine and phenylalanine. Only CDR3 DNA remains: 45 bases, in frame from the first base. The donors were healthy, HIV-negative adults with no recently reported acute infections or vaccinations. Every donor was a Caucasian adult residing in Nashville, Tennessee, USA. CD4+ T cells were enriched by magnetic negative selection; naive cells were then positively selected on CD45RA, and the negative fraction formed the memory subset. After blood collection by leukapheresis, PBMCs were isolated using Ficoll-Histopaque density gradient centrifugation and then cryopreserved in the vapor phase of liquid nitrogen. Purity and quantity of every magnetically sorted T cell population were checked by analytical flow cytometry. From each sorted fraction, genomic DNA was isolated and quantified by UV absorbance on a Nanodrop 2000c.

The TCR sequence derives from a man between 18 and 35 years old in good health. The chain is encoded by TRBV30 joined to TRBJ2-1, with 13 bases matching TRBD2. Sequencing was performed on naive CD4+ T cells sorted from blood. Read against the paper, the sample's cell subset or site label means: CD45RA+ positively selected. The DNA reads TGTGCCTGGAGCGGACTAGCGGGAGTTTGGGATGAGCAGTTCTTC. It encodes CAWSGLAGVWDEQFF.